Each of the 11 T cell receptor beta chains below was sequenced from the same sample in a study of shared clonotypes between healthy human individuals. Cells designated naive CD8 were CD45RO-negative and were positively selected for CCR7, with terminally differentiated effector memory CD45RA+ cells excluded. Assay used: immunoSEQ multiplex PCR; TCRdb lists only in-frame clones, some missing. The repertoire includes about 2.1 million clones, about 93% of them detected once, and about 1.8% sits in the top ten. Input material: naive CD8+ T cells from PBMCs. The receptors shown here come from a man aged 18 to 30 in good health. Some clones in this sample may be carry-over from other donors' samples.

The chain combines TRBV25-1 with TRBJ2-7, with 8 bases fitting TRBD2. This CDR3 is built from 18 residues. V trimming: 0 bases; J trimming: 7 bases; junction bases outside the gene matches: 17. Looked up from germline, CDR1 is MGHDK and CDR2 is SYGVNS. CDR3 sequence (DNA): TGTGCCAGCAGTGAATATACTAGCGGAAACGCCGCGGGATTGGAGCAGTACTTC. Protein: CASSEYTSGNAAGLEQYF.

The chain carries TRBV27 and TRBJ2-3; D not certain. CDR1 MNHEY and CDR2 SMNVEV come from the germline V gene (reference sequence). V lost 5 bases, J lost 2 bases, and 14 bases lay in between. The CDR3 contains 15 residues. CDR3 in amino acids: CASSHREDPTDTQYF. CDR3 nucleotide sequence: TGTGCCAGCAGTCATCGTGAAGACCCCACAGATACGCAGTATTTT.

The rearrangement joins TRBV4-3 to TRBJ2-7; the D call may be TRBD1 or TRBD2 (5 bases each). The CDR3 has 16 residues. The germline V and J ends were trimmed by 0 bases and 5 bases, with 17 bases remaining between them. Germline V CDR1 and CDR2: LGHNA, YSLEER. CDR3 in DNA: TGCGCCAGCAGCCAAGATCCGGGACCCACCTGGGACGAGCAGTACTTC. Translated, it gives CASSQDPGPTWDEQYF.

The chain uses TRBV7-9 and TRBJ2-7, with 7 bases lining up with TRBD1. The CDR3 runs to 14 residues. V was pared by 1 base and J by 5 bases, with 5 bases of the junction left unmatched. The germline gives CDR1 SEHNR, CDR2 FQNEAQ (reference sequence). The CDR3 reads CASSLVQGIHEQYF. CDR3 nucleotides: TGTGCCAGCAGCTTAGTACAGGGGATCCACGAGCAGTACTTC.

The V gene is TRBV7-6, the J gene TRBJ2-1, with TRBD2 identical over 9 bases. After removal of 5 bases from V and 8 bases from J, the junction contained 7 bases not matched to a gene. Germline V gene sequence: CDR1 SGHVS, CDR2 FNYEAQ. This CDR3 region has 14 residues. CDR3 in DNA: TGTGCCAGCAGCCGTAGCGGGAGAATGTATGAGCAGTTCTTC. The encoded protein is CASSRSGRMYEQFF.

The gene calls are TRBV6-5 and TRBJ2-1; D remains unclear. The V and J ends lost 4 bases and 6 bases respectively, with 13 bases between them. The CDR3 runs to 14 residues. Germline-derived CDR1 and CDR2 are MNHEY and SVGAGI. CDR3 bases: TGTGCCAGCAGTTGGGTCAGATATGGCAATGAGCAGTTCTTC. Its translation: CASSWVRYGNEQFF.

J is TRBJ2-7 and V is TRBV27, with D tentatively TRBD1 or TRBD2 (5 bases each). The CDR3 has 14 residues. Germline CDR1 is MNHEY and CDR2 is SMNVEV (reference sequence). V lost 4 bases and J 7 bases, leaving 17 bases between the germline ends. The CDR3 sequence is CASSSYRDAGEQYF. The CDR3, as DNA: TGTGCCAGCAGTTCCTATCGGGACGCCGGGGAGCAGTACTTC.

The chain combines TRBV7-6 with TRBJ1-4; D call uncertain. The CDR3 extends over 15 amino acids. Trimming removed 5 bases at V and 8 bases at J, with 18 bases between. Germline CDR1 SGHVS, CDR2 FNYEAQ. The CDR3 DNA follows: TGTGCCAGCAGCCCCAGTGACCCCGGAGGGGAAAAACTGTTTTTT. Protein sequence: CASSPSDPGGEKLFF. Filled out from reference TRBV7-6 and TRBJ1-4, the complete variable domain reads GAGVSQSPRYKVTKRGQDVALRCDPISGHVSLYWYRQALGQGPEFLTYFNYEAQQDKSGLPNDRFSAERPEGSISTLTIQRTEQRDSAMYRCASSPSDPGGEKLFFGSGTQLSVL.

The rearrangement links TRBV19 to TRBJ1-1; D is possibly TRBD1 (5 bases). From germline, CDR1 is LNHDA and CDR2 SQIVND (reference sequence). V was clipped by 3 bases and J by 1 base, with 21 bases between them. The CDR3 length is 18 residues. The CDR3 nucleotides read TGTGCCAGTAGTATGCGAGGGGACCCCGGATCCCCGAACACTGAAGCTTTCTTT. Amino acid sequence: CASSMRGDPGSPNTEAFF.

The V call is TRBV5-1, the J call TRBJ2-7, with 7 bases fitting TRBD2. The V segment lost 3 bases and the J segment 2 bases; nucleotides outside the gene matches: 8. Germline assignment: CDR1 SGHRS and CDR2 YFSETQ. This CDR3 has 15 amino acids. Here the CDR3 reads CASSSERGTPYEQYF. The CDR3 nucleotides are TGCGCCAGCAGCTCCGAGCGGGGAACCCCCTACGAGCAGTACTTC.

The rearrangement uses TRBV2 and TRBJ1-2; no clear D gene. This CDR3 is built from 15 residues. CDR1 and CDR2 from the germline V gene are SNHLY and FYNNEI. Trimming pared 6 bases from V and 7 bases from J, leaving 21 bases between. The CDR3 protein is CASRPRGEGFPGYTF. The CDR3 DNA reads TGTGCCAGCAGACCCCGCGGGGAGGGCTTTCCTGGCTACACCTTC. The entire variable domain, with the rest obtained from reference TRBV2 and TRBJ1-2, is as follows: EPEVTQTPSHQVTQMGQEVILRCVPISNHLYFYWYRQILGQKVEFLVSFYNNEISEKSEIFDDQFSVERPDGSNFTLKIRSTKLEDSAMYFCASRPRGEGFPGYTFGSGTRLTVV.